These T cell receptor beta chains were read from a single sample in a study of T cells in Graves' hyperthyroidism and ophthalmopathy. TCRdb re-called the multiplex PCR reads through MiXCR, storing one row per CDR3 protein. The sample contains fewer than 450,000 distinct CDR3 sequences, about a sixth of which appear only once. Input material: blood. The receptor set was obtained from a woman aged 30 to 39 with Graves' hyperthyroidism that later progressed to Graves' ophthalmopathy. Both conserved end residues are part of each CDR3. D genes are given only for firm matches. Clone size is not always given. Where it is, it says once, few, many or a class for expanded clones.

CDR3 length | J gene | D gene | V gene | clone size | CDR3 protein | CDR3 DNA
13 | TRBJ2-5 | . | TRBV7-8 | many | CASSPLRLETQYF | TGTGCCAGCAGCCCACTACGATTAGAGACCCAGTACTTC
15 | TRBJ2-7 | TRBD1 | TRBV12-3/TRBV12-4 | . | CASSATGVLSYEQYF | TGTGCCAGCAGCGCCACAGGGGTCCTCTCCTACGAGCAGTACTTC
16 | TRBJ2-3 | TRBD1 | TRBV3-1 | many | CASSQSDRGYTDTQYF | TGTGCCAGCAGCCAATCGGACAGGGGTTACACAGATACGCAGTATTTT
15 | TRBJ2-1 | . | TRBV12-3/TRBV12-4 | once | CASSLASGSYNEQFF | TGTGCCAGCAGTTTAGCTAGCGGCTCCTACAATGAGCAGTTCTTC
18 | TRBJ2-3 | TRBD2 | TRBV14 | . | CASSQNRLAGDRTDTQYF | TGTGCCAGCAGCCAAAACAGACTAGCGGGAGATAGGACAGATACGCAGTATTTT
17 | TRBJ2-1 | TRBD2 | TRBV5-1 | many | CASSVASGGVYYNEQFF | TGCGCCAGCAGCGTAGCTAGCGGGGGGGTTTATTACAATGAGCAGTTCTTC
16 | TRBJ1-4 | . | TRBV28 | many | CASTPAGGNNNEKLFF | TGTGCCAGCACGCCGGCGGGAGGGAATAACAATGAAAAACTGTTTTTT
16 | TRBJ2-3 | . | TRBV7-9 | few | CASSPLGSGHTDTQYF | TGTGCCAGCAGCCCCCTGGGGAGCGGACACACAGATACGCAGTATTTT
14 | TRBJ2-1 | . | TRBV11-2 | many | CASSLEGTGDEQFF | TGTGCCAGCAGCTTAGAAGGGACGGGAGATGAGCAGTTCTTC
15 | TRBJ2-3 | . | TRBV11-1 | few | CASSLAADFTDTQYF | TGTGCCAGCAGCTTAGCAGCGGACTTCACAGATACGCAGTATTTT
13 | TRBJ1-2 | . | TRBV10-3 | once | CAISDNPRGGYTF | TGTGCCATCAGTGATAACCCGCGGGGTGGCTACACCTTC
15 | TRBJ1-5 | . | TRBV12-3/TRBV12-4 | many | CASSFTFGEDQPQHF | TGTGCCAGCAGTTTTACGTTCGGGGAAGATCAGCCCCAGCATTTT
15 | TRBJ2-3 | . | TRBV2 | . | CASSESLLSTDTQYF | TGTGCCAGCAGTGAATCTCTCCTTAGCACAGATACGCAGTATTTT
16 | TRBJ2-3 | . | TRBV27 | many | CASSPILALSTDTQYF | TGTGCCAGCAGTCCGATCTTGGCCCTATCCACAGATACGCAGTATTTT
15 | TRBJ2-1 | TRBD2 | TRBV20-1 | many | CSAPTLAGGYAEQFF | TGCAGTGCTCCTACTTTAGCGGGGGGGTACGCTGAGCAGTTCTTC
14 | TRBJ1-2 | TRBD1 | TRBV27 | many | CASSFGQGGYGYTF | TGTGCCAGCAGTTTTGGACAGGGAGGCTATGGCTACACCTTC
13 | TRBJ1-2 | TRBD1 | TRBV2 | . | CASILTGVYGYTF | TGTGCCAGCATTCTTACAGGGGTATATGGCTACACCTTC
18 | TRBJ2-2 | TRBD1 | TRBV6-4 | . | CASSGFDRGGRRTGELFF | TGTGCCAGCAGTGGATTCGACAGGGGGGGACGACGGACCGGGGAGCTGTTTTTT
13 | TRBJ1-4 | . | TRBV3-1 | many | CASSPARNEKLFF | TGTGCCAGCAGCCCCGCCCGTAATGAAAAACTGTTTTTT
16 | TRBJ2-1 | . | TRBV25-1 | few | CASSESGGGYPNEQFF | TGTGCCAGCAGTGAATCCGGGGGTGGCTATCCCAATGAGCAGTTCTTC
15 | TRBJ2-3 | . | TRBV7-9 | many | CASSSPGLSTDTQYF | TGTGCCAGCAGTTCTCCGGGACTTAGCACAGATACGCAGTATTTT
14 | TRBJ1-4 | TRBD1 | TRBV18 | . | CASSAGGQGEKLFF | TGTGCCAGCTCAGCAGGGGGGCAGGGTGAAAAACTGTTTTTT
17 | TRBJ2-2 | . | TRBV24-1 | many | CATSDPAGGSDTGELFF | TGTGCCACCAGTGACCCGGCCGGGGGTTCAGACACCGGGGAGCTGTTTTTT
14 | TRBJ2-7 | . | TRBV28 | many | CASRGFHRDYEQYF | TGTGCCAGCAGGGGATTTCACAGGGACTACGAGCAGTACTTC
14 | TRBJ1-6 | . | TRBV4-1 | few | CASSQDIVDSPLHF | TGCGCCAGCAGCCAAGATATCGTGGATTCACCCCTCCACTTT
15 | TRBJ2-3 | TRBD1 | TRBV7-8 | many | CASSNRDRRPDTQYF | TGTGCCAGCAGCAACCGGGACAGGCGTCCAGATACGCAGTATTTT